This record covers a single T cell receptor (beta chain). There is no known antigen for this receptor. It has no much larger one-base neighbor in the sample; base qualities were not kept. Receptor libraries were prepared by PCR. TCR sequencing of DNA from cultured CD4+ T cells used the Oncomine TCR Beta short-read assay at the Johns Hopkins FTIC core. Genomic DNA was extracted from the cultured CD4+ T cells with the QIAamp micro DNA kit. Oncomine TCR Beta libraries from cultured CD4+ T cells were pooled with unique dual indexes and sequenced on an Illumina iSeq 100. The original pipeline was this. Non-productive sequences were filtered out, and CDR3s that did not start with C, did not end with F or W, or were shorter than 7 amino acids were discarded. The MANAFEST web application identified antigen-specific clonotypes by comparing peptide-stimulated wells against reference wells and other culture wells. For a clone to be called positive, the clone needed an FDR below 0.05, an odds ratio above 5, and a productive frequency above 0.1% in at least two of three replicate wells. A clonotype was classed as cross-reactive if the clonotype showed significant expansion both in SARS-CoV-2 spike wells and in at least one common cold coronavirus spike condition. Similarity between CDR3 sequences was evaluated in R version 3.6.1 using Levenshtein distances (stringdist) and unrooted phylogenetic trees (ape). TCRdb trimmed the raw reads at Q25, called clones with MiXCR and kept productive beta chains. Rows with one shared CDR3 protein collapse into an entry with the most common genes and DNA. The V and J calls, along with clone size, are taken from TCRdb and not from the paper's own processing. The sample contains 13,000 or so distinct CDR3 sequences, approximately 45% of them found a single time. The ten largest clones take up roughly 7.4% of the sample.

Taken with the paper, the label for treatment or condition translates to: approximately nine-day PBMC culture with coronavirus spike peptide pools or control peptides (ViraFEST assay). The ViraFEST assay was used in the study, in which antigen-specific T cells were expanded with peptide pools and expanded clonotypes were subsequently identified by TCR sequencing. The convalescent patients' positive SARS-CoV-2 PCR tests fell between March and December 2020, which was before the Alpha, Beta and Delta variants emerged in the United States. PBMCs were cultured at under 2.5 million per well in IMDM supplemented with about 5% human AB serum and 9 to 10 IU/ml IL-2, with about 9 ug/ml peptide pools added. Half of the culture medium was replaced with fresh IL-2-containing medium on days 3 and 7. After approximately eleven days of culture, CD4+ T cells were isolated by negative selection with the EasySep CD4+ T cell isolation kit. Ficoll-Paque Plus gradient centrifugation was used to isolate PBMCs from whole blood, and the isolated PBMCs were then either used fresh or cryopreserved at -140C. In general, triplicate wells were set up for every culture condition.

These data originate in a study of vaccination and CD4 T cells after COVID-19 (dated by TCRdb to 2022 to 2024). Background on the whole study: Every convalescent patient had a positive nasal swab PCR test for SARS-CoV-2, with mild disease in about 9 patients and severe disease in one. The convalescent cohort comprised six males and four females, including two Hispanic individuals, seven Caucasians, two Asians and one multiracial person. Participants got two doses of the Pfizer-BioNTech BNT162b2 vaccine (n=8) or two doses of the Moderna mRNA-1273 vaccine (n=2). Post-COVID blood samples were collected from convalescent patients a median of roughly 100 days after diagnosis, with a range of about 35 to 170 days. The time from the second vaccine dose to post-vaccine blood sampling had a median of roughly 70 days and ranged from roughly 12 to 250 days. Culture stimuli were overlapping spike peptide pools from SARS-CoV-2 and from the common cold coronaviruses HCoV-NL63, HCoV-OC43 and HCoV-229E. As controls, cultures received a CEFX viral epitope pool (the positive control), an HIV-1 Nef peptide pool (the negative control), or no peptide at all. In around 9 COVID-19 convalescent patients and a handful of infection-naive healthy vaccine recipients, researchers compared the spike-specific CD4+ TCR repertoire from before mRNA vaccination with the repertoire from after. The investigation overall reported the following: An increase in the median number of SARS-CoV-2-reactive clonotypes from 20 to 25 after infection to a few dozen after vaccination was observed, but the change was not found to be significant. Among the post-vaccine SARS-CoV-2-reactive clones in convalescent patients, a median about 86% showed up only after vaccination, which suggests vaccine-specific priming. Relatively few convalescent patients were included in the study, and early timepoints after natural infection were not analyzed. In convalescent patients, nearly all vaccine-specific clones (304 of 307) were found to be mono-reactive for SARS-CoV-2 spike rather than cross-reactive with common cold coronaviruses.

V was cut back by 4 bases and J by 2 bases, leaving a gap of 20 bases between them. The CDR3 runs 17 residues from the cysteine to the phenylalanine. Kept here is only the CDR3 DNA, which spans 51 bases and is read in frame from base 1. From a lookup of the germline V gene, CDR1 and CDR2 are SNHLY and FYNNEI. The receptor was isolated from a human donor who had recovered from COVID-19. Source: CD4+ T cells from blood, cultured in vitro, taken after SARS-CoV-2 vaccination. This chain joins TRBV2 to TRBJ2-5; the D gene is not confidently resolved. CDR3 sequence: CASSADSRLPGQETQYF. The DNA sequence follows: TGTGCCAGCAGTGCGGATTCTCGCCTTCCAGGTCAAGAGACCCAGTACTTC.